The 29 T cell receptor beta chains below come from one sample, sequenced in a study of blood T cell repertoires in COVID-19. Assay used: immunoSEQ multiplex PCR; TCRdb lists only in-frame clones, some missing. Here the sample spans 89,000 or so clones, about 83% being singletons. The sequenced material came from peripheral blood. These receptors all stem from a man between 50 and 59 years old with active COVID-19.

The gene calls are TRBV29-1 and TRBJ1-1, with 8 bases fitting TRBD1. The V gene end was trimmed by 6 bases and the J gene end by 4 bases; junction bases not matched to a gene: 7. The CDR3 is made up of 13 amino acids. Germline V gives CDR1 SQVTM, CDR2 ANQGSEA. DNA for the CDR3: TGCAGCGTGTACCGCACAGGGGGCACTGAAGCTTTCTTT. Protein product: CSVYRTGGTEAFF.

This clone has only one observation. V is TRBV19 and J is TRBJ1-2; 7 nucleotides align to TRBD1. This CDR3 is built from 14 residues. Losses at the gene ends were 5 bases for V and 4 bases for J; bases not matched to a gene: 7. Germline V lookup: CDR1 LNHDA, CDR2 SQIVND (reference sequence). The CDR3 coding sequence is TGTGCCAGTAGTTTCCGAGGGACAGCCTATGGCTACACCTTC. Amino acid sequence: CASSFRGTAYGYTF.

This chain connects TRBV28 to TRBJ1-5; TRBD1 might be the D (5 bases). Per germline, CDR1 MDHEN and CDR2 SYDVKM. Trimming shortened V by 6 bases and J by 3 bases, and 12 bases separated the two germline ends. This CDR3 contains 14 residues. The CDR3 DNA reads TGTGCCAGCAGCCCGGGGGGATCCAATCAGCCCCAGCATTTT. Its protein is CASSPGGSNQPQHF.

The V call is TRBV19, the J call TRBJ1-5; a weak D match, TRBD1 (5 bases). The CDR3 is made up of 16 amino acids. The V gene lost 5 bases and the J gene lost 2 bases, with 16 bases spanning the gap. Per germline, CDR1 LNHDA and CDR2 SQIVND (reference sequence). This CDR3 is CASSPETPRGNQPQHF. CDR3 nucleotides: TGTGCCAGTAGTCCCGAGACACCCAGGGGCAATCAGCCCCAGCATTTT.

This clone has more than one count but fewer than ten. The CDR3 coding sequence is TGTGCCAGCCCTTCCCGGGACAGGTCGAACACTGAAGCTTTCTTT. Translating it yields CASPSRDRSNTEAFF. The chain is built from TRBV6-5 and TRBJ1-1; 8 nucleotides agree with TRBD1. The junction had 9 bases not matched to a gene; V was cut back by 8 bases and J by 1 base. This CDR3 contains 15 residues. The germline gives CDR1 MNHEY, CDR2 SVGAGI.

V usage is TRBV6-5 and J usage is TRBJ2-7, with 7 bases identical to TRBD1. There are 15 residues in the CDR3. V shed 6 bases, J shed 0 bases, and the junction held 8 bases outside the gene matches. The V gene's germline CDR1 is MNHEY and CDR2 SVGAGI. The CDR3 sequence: CASRSDRNPSYEQYF. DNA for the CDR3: TGTGCCAGCAGGTCGGACAGGAACCCCTCCTACGAGCAGTACTTC.

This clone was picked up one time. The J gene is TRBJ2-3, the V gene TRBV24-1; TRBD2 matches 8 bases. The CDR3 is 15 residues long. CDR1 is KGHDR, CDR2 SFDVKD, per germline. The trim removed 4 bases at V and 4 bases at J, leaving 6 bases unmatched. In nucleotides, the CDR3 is TGTGCCACCAGTGACCCCGGGAGGGGGGCAGATACGCAGTATTTT. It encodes CATSDPGRGADTQYF.

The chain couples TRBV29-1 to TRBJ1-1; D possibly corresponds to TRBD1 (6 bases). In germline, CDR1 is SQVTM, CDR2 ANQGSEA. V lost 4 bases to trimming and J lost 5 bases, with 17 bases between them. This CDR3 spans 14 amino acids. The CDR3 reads CSVVGIQGGTEAFF. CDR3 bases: TGCAGCGTTGTTGGGATACAGGGAGGGACTGAAGCTTTCTTT.

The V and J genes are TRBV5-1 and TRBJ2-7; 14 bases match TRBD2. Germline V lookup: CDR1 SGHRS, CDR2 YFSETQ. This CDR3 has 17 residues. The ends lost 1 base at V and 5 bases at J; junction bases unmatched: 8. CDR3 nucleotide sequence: TGCGCCAGCAGCTTGAATCCCGGGACTAGCGGGGGCCACGAGCAGTACTTC. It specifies CASSLNPGTSGGHEQYF.

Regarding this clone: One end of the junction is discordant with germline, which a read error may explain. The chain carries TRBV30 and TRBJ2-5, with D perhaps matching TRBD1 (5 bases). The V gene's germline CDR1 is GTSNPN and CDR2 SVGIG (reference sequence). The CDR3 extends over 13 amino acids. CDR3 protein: CAWSVGAREAQYF. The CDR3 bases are TGTGCCTGGAGTGTAGGGGCCAGAGAGGCCCAGTACTTC.

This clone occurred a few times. CDR3 in amino acids: CASGTGTGELFF. CDR3 sequence (DNA): TGCGCCAGCGGAACGGGCACCGGGGAGCTGTTTTTT. This chain links TRBV5-1 with TRBJ2-2; unclear D gene. This CDR3 is 12 amino acids long. V was pared by 7 bases and J by 4 bases, with 8 bases between. Germline V lookup: CDR1 SGHRS, CDR2 YFSETQ.

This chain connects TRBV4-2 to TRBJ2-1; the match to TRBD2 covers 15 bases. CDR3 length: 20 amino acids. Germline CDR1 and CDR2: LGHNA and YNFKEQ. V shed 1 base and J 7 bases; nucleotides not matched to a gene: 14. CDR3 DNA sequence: TGTGCCAGCAGCCAAGTTTATTTGGTAACGGGACTAGCGGGGGGAAATGAGCAGTTCTTC. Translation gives CASSQVYLVTGLAGGNEQFF.

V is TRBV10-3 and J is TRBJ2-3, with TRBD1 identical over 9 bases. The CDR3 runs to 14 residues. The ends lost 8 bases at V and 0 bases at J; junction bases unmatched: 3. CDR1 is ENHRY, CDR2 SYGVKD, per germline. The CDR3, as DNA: TGTGCCATCCGGGACAGGGTAAGCACAGATACGCAGTATTTT. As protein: CAIRDRVSTDTQYF.

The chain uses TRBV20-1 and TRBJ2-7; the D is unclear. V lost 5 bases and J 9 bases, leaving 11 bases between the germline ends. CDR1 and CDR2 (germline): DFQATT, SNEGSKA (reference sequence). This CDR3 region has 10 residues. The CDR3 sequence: CSAGFWAQYF. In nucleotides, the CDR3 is TGCAGTGCTGGATTTTGGGCGCAGTACTTC.

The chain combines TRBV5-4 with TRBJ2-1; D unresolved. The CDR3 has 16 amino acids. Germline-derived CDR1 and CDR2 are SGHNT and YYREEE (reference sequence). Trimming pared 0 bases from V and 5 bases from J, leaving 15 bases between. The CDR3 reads CASSLVIEAINNEQFF. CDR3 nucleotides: TGTGCCAGCAGCTTGGTCATTGAAGCGATTAACAATGAGCAGTTCTTC.

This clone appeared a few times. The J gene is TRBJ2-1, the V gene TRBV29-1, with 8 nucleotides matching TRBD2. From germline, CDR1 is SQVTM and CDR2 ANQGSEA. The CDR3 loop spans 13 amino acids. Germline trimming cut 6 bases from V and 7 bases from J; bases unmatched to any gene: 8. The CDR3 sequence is CSVETGGRNEQFF. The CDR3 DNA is TGCAGCGTCGAAACGGGAGGGAGGAATGAGCAGTTCTTC.

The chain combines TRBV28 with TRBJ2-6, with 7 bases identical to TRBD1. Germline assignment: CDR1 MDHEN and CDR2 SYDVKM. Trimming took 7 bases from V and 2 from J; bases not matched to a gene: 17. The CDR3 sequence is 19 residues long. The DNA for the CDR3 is TGTGCCAGCATAAACAGGGGATTCATCTTGGGCCCTGGGGCCAACGTCCTGACTTTC. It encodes CASINRGFILGPGANVLTF.

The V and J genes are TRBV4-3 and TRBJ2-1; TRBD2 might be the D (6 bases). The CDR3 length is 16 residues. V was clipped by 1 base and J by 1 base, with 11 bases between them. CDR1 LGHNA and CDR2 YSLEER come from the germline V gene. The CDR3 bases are TGCGCCAGCAGCCAAGGCTGGGACTGGTCCTACAATGAGCAGTTCTTC. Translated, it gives CASSQGWDWSYNEQFF.

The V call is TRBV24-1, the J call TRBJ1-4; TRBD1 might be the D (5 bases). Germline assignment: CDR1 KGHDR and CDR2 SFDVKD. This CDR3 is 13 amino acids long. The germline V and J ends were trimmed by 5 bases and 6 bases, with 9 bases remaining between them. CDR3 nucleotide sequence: TGTGCCACCAGTGGAGGAGGGGATGAAAAACTGTTTTTT. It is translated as CATSGGGDEKLFF.

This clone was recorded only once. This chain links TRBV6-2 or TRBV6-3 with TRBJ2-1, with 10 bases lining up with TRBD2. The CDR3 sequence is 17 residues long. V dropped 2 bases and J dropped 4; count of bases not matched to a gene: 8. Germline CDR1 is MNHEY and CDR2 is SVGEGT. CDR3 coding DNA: TGTGCCAGCAGTTACAGGTTTACTAGCGGGGTGTACAATGAGCAGTTCTTC. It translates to CASSYRFTSGVYNEQFF.

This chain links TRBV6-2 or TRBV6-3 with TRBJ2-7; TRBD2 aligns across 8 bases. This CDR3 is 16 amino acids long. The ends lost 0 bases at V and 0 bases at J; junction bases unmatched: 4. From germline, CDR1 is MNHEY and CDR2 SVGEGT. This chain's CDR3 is CASSYSRLAGSYEQYF. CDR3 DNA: TGTGCCAGCAGTTACTCCCGGCTAGCGGGCTCCTACGAGCAGTACTTC.

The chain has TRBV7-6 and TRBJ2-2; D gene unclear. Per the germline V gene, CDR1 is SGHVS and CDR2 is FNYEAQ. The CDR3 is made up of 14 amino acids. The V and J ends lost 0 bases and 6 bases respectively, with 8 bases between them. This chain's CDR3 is CASSLARASGELFF. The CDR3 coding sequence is TGTGCCAGCAGCTTAGCGCGAGCTTCCGGGGAGCTGTTTTTT.

The CDR3 spells CASSFFWAGGNSPLHF. The DNA of the CDR3 is TGTGCCAGCAGCTTTTTCTGGGCAGGTGGGAATTCACCCCTCCACTTT. This chain uses TRBV7-2 with TRBJ1-6, with D unresolved. Germline CDR1 is SGHTA and CDR2 is FQGNSA. The CDR3 contains 16 residues. V shed 3 bases and J shed 7 bases, with 16 bases lying between them. The full variable domain, in which reference TRBV7-2 and TRBJ1-6 provide the parts outside the CDR3, is GAGVSQSPSNKVTEKGKDVELRCDPISGHTALYWYRQSLGQGLEFLIYFQGNSAPDKSGLPSDRFSAERTGGSVSTLTIQRTQQEDSAVYLCASSFFWAGGNSPLHFGNGTRLTVT.

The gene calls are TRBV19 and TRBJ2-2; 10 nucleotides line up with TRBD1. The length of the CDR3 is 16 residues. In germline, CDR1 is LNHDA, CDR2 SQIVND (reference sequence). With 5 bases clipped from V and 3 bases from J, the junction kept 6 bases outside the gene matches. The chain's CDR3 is CASSSRDRGYTGELFF. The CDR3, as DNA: TGTGCCAGTAGTTCCCGGGACAGGGGCTACACCGGGGAGCTGTTTTTT.

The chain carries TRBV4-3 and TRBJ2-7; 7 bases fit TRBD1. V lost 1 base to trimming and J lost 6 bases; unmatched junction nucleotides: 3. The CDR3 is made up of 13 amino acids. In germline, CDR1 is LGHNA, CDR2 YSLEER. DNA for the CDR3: TGCGCCAGCAGCCAAGTGGGACAGCTCGAGCAGTACTTC. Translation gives CASSQVGQLEQYF.

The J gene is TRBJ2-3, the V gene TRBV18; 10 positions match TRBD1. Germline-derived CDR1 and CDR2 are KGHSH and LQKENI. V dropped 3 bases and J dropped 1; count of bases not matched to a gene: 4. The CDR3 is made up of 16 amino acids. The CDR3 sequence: CASSPQGTGGTDTQYF. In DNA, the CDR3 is TGTGCCAGCTCACCGCAGGGGACAGGGGGCACAGATACGCAGTATTTT.

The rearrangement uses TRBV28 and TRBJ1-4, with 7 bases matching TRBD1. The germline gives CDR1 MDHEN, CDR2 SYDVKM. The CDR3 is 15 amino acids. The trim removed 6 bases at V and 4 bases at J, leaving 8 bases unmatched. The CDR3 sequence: CASSSGQVNNEKLFF. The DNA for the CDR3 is TGTGCCAGCAGCTCTGGACAGGTCAATAATGAAAAACTGTTTTTT.

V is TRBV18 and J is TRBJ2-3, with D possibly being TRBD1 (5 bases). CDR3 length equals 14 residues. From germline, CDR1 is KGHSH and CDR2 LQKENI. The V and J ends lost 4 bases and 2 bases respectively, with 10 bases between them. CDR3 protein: CASSLTGPTDTQYF. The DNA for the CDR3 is TGTGCCAGCTCACTAACAGGACCCACAGATACGCAGTATTTT.

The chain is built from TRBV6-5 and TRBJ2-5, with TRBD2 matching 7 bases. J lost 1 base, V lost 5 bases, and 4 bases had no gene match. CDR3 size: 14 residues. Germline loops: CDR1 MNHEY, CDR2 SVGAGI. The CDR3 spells CASSHGGGQETQYF. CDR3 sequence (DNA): TGTGCCAGCAGTCACGGCGGGGGCCAAGAGACCCAGTACTTC.